This T cell receptor beta chain was captured by sequencing in a study of cytomegalovirus exposure and HLA in healthy donors. Study in general: Sequencing of 150 million to 200 million T cells in an earlier analysis found under 120 million unique TCR beta sequences. For the 300 to 450 genotyped donors, roughly 81% fell within the Caucasian-associated ancestry cluster. Overall study findings and caveats: A later analysis linked a missense variant in DCLRE1C to the trimming of TCR beta V and J genes.

Points on this clone: Its antigen remains unknown.

A multiplex PCR was run with 60 Vbeta primers and 13 Jbeta primers. Some clones are missing from TCRdb's copy, which holds only in-frame ones; the method was immunoSEQ multiplex PCR. The sample consists of roughly 80,000 clones, 80% of them appearing once. The CDR3 is made up of 17 amino acids. From germline, CDR1 is SGDLS and CDR2 YYNGEE. V shed 4 bases and J shed 1 base, with 19 bases lying between them. Sequencing input: PBMCs. V usage is TRBV9 and J usage is TRBJ2-3; tentative D call: TRBD2 (6 bases). The TCR was taken from a male donor in good health and CMV-seronegative. The CDR3 DNA is TGTGCCAGCAGCTCTCGAAGGGGAGGACGGGGCACAGATACGCAGTATTTT. This gives the protein CASSSRRGGRGTDTQYF.